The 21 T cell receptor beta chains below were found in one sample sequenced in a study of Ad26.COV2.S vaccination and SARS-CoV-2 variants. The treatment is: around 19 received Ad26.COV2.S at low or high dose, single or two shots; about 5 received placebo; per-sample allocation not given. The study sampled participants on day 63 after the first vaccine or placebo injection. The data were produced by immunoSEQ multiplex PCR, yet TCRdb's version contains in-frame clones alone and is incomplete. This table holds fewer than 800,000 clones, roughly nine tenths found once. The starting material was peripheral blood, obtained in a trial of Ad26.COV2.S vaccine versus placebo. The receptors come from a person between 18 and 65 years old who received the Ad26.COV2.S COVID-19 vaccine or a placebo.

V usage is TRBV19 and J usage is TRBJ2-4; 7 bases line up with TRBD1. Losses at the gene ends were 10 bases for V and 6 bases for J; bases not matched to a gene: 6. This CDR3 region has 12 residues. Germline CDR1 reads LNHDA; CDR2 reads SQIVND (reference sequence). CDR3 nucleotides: TGTGCCACCACGACAGGGACAAACATTCAGTACTTC. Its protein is CATTTGTNIQYF. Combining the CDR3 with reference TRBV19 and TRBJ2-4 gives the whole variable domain DGGITQSPKYLFRKEGQNVTLSCEQNLNHDAMYWYRQDPGQGLRLIYYSQIVNDFQKGDIAEGYSVSREKKESFPLTVTSAQKNPTAFYLCATTTGTNIQYFGAGTRLSVL.

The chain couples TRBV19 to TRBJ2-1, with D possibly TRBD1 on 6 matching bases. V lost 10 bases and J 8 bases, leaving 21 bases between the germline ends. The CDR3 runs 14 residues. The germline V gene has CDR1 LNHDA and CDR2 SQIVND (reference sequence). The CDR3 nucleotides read TGTGCCATCAGGGGAGCGCCTCCCAGGGATGAGCAGTTCTTC. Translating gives CAIRGAPPRDEQFF.

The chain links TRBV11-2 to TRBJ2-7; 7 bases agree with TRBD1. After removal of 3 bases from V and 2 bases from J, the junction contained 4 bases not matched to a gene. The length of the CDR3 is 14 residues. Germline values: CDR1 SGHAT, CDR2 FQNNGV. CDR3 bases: TGTGCCAGCAGCTTCGGACAGGCTCCCTACGAGCAGTACTTC. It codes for CASSFGQAPYEQYF.

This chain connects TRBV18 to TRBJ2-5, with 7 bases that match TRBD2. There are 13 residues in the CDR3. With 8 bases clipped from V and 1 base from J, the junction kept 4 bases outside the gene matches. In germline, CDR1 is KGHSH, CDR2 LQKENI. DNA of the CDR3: TGTGCCAGCGCAGCGGGGTCCCAAGAGACCCAGTACTTC. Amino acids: CASAAGSQETQYF.

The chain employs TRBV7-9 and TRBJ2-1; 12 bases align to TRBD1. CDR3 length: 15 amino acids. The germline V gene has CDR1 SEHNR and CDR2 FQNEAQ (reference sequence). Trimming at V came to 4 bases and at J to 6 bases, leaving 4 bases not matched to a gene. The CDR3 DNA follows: TGTGCCAGCAGCTCCTGGGACAGGGGGCTCAATGAGCAGTTCTTC. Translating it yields CASSSWDRGLNEQFF.

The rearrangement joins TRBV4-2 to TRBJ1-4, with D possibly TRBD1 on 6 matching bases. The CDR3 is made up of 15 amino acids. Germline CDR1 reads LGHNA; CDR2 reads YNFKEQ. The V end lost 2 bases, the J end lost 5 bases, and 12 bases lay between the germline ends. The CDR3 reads CASSQKGQTNEKLFF. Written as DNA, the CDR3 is TGTGCCAGCAGCCAAAAAGGACAGACAAATGAAAAACTGTTTTTT.

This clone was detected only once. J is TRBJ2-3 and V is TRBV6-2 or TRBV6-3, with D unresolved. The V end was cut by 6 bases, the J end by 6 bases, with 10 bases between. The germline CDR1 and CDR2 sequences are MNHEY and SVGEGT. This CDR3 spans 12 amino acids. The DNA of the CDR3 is TGTGCCAGCAGCCCCCCTCTGGATACGCAGTATTTT. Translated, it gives CASSPPLDTQYF.

This chain's CDR3 is CAWSFPRGGDSPLHF. The CDR3, as DNA: TGTGCCTGGAGTTTCCCCAGAGGGGGGGATTCACCCCTCCACTTT. This chain uses TRBV30 with TRBJ1-6; perhaps TRBD1 as D (6 bases). Germline CDR1 reads GTSNPN; CDR2 reads SVGIG (reference sequence). V lost 2 bases to trimming and J lost 8 bases, with 16 bases between them. The CDR3 length is 15 residues.

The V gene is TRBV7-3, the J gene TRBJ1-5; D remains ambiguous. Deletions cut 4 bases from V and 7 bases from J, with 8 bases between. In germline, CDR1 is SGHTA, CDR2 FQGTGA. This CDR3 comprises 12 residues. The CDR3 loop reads CASSSLVQPQHF. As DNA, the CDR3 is TGTGCCAGCAGCTCGTTGGTGCAGCCCCAGCATTTT.

The CDR3 DNA reads as TGTGCCAGCAGCTCGACTAGCGGGGCTTACAATGAGCAGTTCTTC. This gives the protein CASSSTSGAYNEQFF. The chain combines TRBV7-3 with TRBJ2-1, with TRBD2 matching 11 bases. The CDR3 is made up of 15 amino acids. From germline, CDR1 is SGHTA and CDR2 FQGTGA. Trimming took 4 bases from V and 4 from J; bases not matched to a gene: 3.

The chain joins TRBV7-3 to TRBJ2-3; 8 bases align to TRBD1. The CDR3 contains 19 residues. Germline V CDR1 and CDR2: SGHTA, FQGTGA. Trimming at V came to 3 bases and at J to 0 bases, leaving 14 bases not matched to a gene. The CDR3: CASSFEAPSGTGSTDTQYF. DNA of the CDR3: TGTGCCAGCAGCTTCGAGGCCCCCTCCGGGACAGGAAGCACAGATACGCAGTATTTT.

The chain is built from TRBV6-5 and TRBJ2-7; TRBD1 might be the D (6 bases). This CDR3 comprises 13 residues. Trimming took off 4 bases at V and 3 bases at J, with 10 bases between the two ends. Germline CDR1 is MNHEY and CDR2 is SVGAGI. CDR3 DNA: TGTGCCAGCAGTTTGGACAGCTACTACGAGCAGTACTTC. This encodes CASSLDSYYEQYF.

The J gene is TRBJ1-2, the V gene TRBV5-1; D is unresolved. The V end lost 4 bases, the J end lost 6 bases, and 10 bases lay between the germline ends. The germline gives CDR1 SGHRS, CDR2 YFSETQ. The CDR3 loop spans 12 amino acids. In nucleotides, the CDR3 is TGCGCCAGCAGCCTAGGACCGAATGGCTACACCTTC. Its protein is CASSLGPNGYTF.

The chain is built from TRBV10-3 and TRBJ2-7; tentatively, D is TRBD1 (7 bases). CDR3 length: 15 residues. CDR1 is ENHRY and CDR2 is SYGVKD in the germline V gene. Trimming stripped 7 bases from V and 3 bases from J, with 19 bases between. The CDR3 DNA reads TGTGCCATCAACTCGGCGGGACAGAGTATCTACGAGCAGTACTTC. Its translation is CAINSAGQSIYEQYF.

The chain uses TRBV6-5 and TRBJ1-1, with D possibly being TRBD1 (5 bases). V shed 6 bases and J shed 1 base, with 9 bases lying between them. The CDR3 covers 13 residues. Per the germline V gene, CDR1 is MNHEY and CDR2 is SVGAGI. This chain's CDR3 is CASSPGRNTEAFF. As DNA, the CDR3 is TGTGCCAGCAGCCCGGGACGGAACACTGAAGCTTTCTTT.

This chain's CDR3 is CASSLGQGVDTQYF. CDR3 sequence (DNA): TGTGCCAGCAGTTTAGGACAGGGGGTAGATACGCAGTATTTT. The chain is built from TRBV27 and TRBJ2-3; TRBD1 aligns across 10 bases. The CDR3 totals 14 residues. With V trimmed by 2 bases and J by 5 bases, 1 base remained unmatched. CDR1 and CDR2 (germline): MNHEY, SMNVEV (reference sequence).

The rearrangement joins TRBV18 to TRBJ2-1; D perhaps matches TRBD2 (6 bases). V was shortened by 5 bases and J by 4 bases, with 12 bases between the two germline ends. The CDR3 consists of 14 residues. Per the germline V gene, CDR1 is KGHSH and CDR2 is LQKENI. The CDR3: CASSSGLLYNEQFF. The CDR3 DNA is TGTGCCAGCTCATCGGGACTTTTATACAATGAGCAGTTCTTC.

The CDR3 is CASSPTGTGGREQYF. The CDR3, as DNA: TGTGCCAGCAGTCCAACCGGGACAGGGGGCCGCGAGCAGTACTTC. This chain connects TRBV28 to TRBJ2-7; 12 bases match TRBD1. From germline, CDR1 is MDHEN and CDR2 SYDVKM. The CDR3 length is 15 residues. Trimming cost V 5 bases and J 6 bases; bases outside gene matches: 8.

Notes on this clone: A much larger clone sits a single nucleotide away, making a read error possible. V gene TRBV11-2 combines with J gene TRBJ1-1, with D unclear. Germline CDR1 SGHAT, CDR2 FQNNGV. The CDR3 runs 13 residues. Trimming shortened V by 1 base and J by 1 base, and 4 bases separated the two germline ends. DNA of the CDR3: TGTGCCAGCAGCTTAGGGGGGAACACTGAAGCTTTCTTT. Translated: CASSLGGNTEAFF.

CDR3 in DNA: TGTGCCAGCAGTTACCTCTGGCGGACCCTCGAGCAGTACTTC. Translation: CASSYLWRTLEQYF. The J gene is TRBJ2-7, the V gene TRBV6-2 or TRBV6-3; D unresolved. The V gene lost 2 bases and the J gene lost 6 bases, with 14 bases spanning the gap. CDR3 length equals 14 residues. Germline CDR1 is MNHEY and CDR2 is SVGEGT.

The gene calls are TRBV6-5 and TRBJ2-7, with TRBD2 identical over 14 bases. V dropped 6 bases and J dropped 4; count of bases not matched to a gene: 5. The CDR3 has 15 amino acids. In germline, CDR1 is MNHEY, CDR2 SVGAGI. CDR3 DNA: TGTGCCAGCAGGACGGGACTAGCGGGAGTTTACGAGCAGTACTTC. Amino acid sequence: CASRTGLAGVYEQYF.